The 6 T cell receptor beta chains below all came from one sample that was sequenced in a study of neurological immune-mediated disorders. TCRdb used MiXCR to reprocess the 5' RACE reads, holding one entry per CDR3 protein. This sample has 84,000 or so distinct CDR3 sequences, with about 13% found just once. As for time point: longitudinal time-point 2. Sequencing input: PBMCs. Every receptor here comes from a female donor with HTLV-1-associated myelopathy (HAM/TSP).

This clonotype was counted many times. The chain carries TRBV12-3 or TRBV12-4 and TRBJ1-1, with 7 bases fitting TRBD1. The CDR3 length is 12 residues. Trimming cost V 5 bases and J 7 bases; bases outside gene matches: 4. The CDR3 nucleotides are TGTGCCAGCAGTCTCCACAGGGGTGAAGCTTTCTTT. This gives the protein CASSLHRGEAFF.

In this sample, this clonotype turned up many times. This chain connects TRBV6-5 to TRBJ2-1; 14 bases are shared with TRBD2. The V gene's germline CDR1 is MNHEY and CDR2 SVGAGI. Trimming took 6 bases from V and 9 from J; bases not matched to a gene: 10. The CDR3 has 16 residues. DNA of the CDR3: TGTGCCAGCAGGTCCGAGACTAGCGGGGGGGCCGGTGAGCAGTTCTTC. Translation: CASRSETSGGAGEQFF.

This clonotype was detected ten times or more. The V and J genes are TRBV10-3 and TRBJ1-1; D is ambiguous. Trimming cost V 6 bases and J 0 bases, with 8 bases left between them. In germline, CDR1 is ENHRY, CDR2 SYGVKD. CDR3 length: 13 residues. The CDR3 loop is CAIRADLNTEAFF. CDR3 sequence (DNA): TGTGCCATCAGGGCAGACTTGAACACTGAAGCTTTCTTT.

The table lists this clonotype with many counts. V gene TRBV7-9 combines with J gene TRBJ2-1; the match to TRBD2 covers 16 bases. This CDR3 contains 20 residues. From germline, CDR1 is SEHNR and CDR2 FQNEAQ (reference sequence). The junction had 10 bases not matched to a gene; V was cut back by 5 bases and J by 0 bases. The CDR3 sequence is CASSLGLAGGINHSYNEQFF. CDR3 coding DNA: TGTGCCAGCAGCCTGGGACTAGCGGGGGGGATAAACCACTCCTACAATGAGCAGTTCTTC.

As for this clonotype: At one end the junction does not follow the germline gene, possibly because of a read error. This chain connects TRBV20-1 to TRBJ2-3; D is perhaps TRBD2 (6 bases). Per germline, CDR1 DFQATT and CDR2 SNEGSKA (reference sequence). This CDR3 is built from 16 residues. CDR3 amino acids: CSAINRLATSTDTHYF. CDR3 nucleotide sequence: TGCAGTGCTATCAACCGCCTAGCTACTAGCACAGATACGCATTATTTT.

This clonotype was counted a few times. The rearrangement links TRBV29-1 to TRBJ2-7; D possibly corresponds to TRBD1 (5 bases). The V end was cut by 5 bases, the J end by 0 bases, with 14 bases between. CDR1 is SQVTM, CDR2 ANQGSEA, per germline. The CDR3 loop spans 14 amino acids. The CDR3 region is CSVRGDDSSYEQYF. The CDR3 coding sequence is TGCAGCGTTCGCGGAGATGACAGCTCCTACGAGCAGTACTTC.